This TCR beta chain was sequenced for a study of T cell clonotyping in hematopoietic cell transplantation (dated by TCRdb to the early 2020s). Study-level background: In the study, more than 120 blood samples were gathered from over 30 consecutive transplant recipients and their related donors. Recruitment of patients was conducted between 2015 and 2017, and follow-up was continued until September 2020 or death. General study outcomes and caveats: Sample size was limited, and cells were not sorted, so CD4 and CD8 repertoire contributions could not be separated. After transplant, TCR diversity in recipients dropped, and pathologically expanded clonotypes increased progressively from day 30 to day 180. Overlap with donor repertoires was found for only a small fraction of recipient repertoires, with over 95% found to appear de novo at the given depth. Broader TCR repertoire diversity after transplant was predicted by Inverse Simpson Index values from donors and from recipients before transplant.

Comment on this clone: What this receptor recognizes is not known. No clone much larger than this one lies a single base away; base qualities are absent.

The meaning of the sample's time point label: 30 days after allo-HCT. Blood from recipients was drawn roughly 28 days before transplant, then again at days 30, 100 and 180 after transplant. Nuclei Lysis Solution was used to extract genomic DNA from fresh or cryopreserved unfractionated peripheral blood mononuclear cells. TCR beta CDR3 regions were amplified from genomic DNA with the immunoSEQ assay, a bias-controlled multiplex PCR using V- and J-specific primers. A proprietary barcode and Illumina adapter sequences were added to the CDR3 amplicons in a second PCR step. An Illumina MiSeq instrument was used for sequencing of the CDR3 libraries. The authors' analysis ran thus. immunoSEQ Analyzer 3.0 was used for export and quality control, with R Bioconductor and Immunarch used for downstream analyses. Only productive rearrangements within the normalized downsampled data set were used in the calculation of repertoire metrics. Clonotypes larger than 5 templates in the normalized cohort were defined as pathologically expanded. Repertoire diversity was measured with the Inverse Simpson Index. To capture all clonotypes, the CMV-specificity analyses were run on the non-normalized data set. TCRdb carries this immuneACCESS record with in-frame sequences only. Its versions omit some clonotypes, under half of them owing to an unresolved V gene in the studies checked, with the rest unexplained. V, J and clone size were drawn from that table, and D and trimming were deduced from the DNA. This sample comprises approximately 2,000 clones, roughly 92% of them detected only once. The top ten constitute 9.5% to 15% of the sample.

The junction shows trimming of 4 bases on V and 6 bases on J, plus 13 bases between the germline ends. The germline V gene (reference sequence) provides CDR1 MNHEY and CDR2 SMNVEV. The CDR3 goes from the cysteine to the phenylalanine over 14 residues. Left in the record is the CDR3 DNA by itself, 42 bases read in frame from the first base. This receptor chain uses TRBV27 and TRBJ1-5; tentative D gene TRBD1, with 6 bases matching. This sample comprised peripheral blood mononuclear cells, obtained 30 days after allogeneic stem cell transplant. The sequence was obtained from a female patient aged 50-65 years who had an allogeneic stem cell transplant from a related donor, so the T cells may come from the graft donor. Some clones in this sample may be carry-over from other donors' samples. The base sequence is TGTGCCAGCAGTTGGGGGGCGGAGGGTCAGCCCCAGCATTTT. This yields the protein CASSWGAEGQPQHF.